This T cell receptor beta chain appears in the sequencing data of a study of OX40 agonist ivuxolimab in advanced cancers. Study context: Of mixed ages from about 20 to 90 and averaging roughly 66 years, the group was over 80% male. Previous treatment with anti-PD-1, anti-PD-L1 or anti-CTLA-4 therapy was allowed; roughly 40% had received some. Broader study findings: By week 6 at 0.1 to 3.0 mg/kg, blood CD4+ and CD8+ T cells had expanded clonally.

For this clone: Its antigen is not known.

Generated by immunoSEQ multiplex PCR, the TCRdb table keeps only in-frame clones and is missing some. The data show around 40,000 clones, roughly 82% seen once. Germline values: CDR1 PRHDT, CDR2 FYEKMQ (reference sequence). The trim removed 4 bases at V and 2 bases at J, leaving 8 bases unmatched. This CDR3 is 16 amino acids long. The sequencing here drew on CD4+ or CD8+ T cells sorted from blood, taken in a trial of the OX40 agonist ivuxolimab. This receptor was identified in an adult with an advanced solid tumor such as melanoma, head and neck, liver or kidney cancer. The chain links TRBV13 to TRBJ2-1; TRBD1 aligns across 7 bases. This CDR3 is CASSSTGTVPYNEQFF. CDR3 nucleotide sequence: TGTGCCAGCAGCTCCACCGGGACAGTACCCTACAATGAGCAGTTCTTC. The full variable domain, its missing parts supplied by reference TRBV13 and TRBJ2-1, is AAGVIQSPRHLIKEKRETATLKCYPIPRHDTVYWYQQGPGQDPQFLISFYEKMQSDKGSIPDRFSAQQFSDYHSELNMSSLELGDSALYFCASSSTGTVPYNEQFFGPGTRLTVL.